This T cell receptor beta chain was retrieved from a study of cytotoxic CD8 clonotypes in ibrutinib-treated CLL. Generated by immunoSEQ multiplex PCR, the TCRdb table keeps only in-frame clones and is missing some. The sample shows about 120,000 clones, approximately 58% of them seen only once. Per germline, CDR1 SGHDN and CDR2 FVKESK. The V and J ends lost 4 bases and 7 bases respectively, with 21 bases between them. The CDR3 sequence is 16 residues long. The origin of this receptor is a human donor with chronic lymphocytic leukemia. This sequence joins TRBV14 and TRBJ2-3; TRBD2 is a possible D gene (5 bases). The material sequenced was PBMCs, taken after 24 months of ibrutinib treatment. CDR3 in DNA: TGTGCCAGCAGCCGTACGGGGAGTTTAGGGCAAAATACGCAGTATTTT. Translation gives CASSRTGSLGQNTQYF.